These 15 T cell receptor beta chains share one sample of origin, sequenced in a study of T cells in Graves' hyperthyroidism and ophthalmopathy. Amplification of TCR beta CDR3 regions used RNA as the template. Carried out on the TCR CDR3, a first-round RT-PCR used the HTBI primer set. TCRdb used MiXCR to reprocess the multiplex PCR reads, holding one entry per CDR3 protein. The sample holds about 600,000 distinct CDR3 sequences, 14% seen once. The sequenced sample consisted of blood. The receptors were sampled from a young woman with Graves' ophthalmopathy.

A remark on this clonotype: A much larger clone sits a single nucleotide away, making a read error possible. The genes are TRBV24-1 and TRBJ2-5, with 7 bases matching TRBD2. J gave up 4 bases and V 12 bases, and 16 bases lay outside the gene matches. Germline V CDR1 and CDR2: KGHDR, SFDVKD. This CDR3 region has 15 residues. The CDR3 is CAPKRGAGRGETQYF. The CDR3 nucleotides are TGTGCCCCAAAAAGGGGAGCGGGAAGAGGAGAGACCCAGTACTTC.

This clonotype has a count of ten or more. This chain links TRBV5-1 with TRBJ2-2, with 7 bases identical to TRBD1. The CDR3 has 17 residues. In germline, CDR1 is SGHRS, CDR2 YFSETQ. The V gene end was trimmed by 0 bases and the J gene end by 4 bases; junction bases not matched to a gene: 9. The CDR3 protein is CASSLGGQARLTGELFF. CDR3 sequence (DNA): TGCGCCAGCAGCTTGGGTGGACAGGCCCGACTCACCGGGGAGCTGTTTTTT.

Worth noting for this clonotype: A read error may account for a junction end that differs from germline. J is TRBJ2-5 and V is TRBV18; D is unclear. Germline V gives CDR1 KGHSH, CDR2 LQKENI. This CDR3 is built from 14 residues. Here the CDR3 reads CASSPSNTQGTQYF. The CDR3 nucleotides read TGTGCCAGCTCACCATCAAACACCCAAGGGACCCAGTACTTC.

In its sample, this clonotype was seen many times. The V gene is TRBV12-5, the J gene TRBJ1-5; D is uncertain. Germline lookup yields CDR1 LGHNT and CDR2 FRNRAP. CDR3 length equals 11 residues. With 3 bases removed from V and 5 bases from J, the gap between germline ends came to 2 bases. CDR3 DNA sequence: TGTGCTAGTGGTTTTGATCAGCCCCAGCATTTT. Encoded protein: CASGFDQPQHF.

CDR3 coding DNA: TGCAGTGCTAGAGATGGCGGGAGGGCCGGAACCGGGGAGCTGTTTTTT. Translated: CSARDGGRAGTGELFF. The V and J genes are TRBV20-1 and TRBJ2-2; the match to TRBD2 covers 9 bases. There are 16 residues in the CDR3. CDR1 DFQATT and CDR2 SNEGSKA come from the germline V gene (reference sequence). Trimming removed 0 bases from V and 5 bases from J; junction bases left unmatched: 7.

This clonotype was counted at least ten times. The rearrangement links TRBV12-3 or TRBV12-4 to TRBJ2-7; weak D call: TRBD1 (5 bases). The CDR3 runs 14 residues. The ends were cut back, 3 bases at V and 4 bases at J, with 13 bases in the middle. Written as DNA, the CDR3 is TGTGCCAGCAGTTTTTGGCTAGGGGCTTACGAGCAGTACTTC. Translated: CASSFWLGAYEQYF.

A few counts support this clonotype. The chain links TRBV6-6 to TRBJ2-4, with D maybe TRBD1 (7 bases). Germline values: CDR1 MNHNY, CDR2 SVGAGI (reference sequence). V was trimmed by 2 bases and J by 9 bases, leaving 20 bases between them. The CDR3 is 16 residues long. CDR3 DNA: TGTGCCAGCAGTTACCCCGGAGGGCAGGGGGGTGGCATTCAGTACTTC. Its protein product is CASSYPGGQGGGIQYF.

This sequence joins TRBV20-1 and TRBJ1-2, with a possible D match to TRBD1 (5 bases). The CDR3 contains 13 residues. The V and J ends lost 7 bases and 7 bases respectively, with 19 bases between them. CDR1 and CDR2 (germline): DFQATT, SNEGSKA (reference sequence). The CDR3 loop is CSGKGGGDLGYTF. Written as DNA, the CDR3 is TGCAGTGGAAAGGGTGGGGGAGATCTTGGCTACACCTTC.

Worth noting for this clonotype: This may stem from a read error, because a much larger clone lies one nucleotide away. This chain connects TRBV3-1 to TRBJ2-7, with TRBD1 matching over 10 bases. Germline trimming cut 8 bases from V and 3 bases from J; bases unmatched to any gene: 7. Germline lookup yields CDR1 LGHDT and CDR2 YNNKEL (reference sequence). The CDR3 is 14 amino acids. The CDR3 bases are TGTGCCAGCGCAAACCGGGACAGGGGCTACGAGCAGTACTTC. Its protein product is CASANRDRGYEQYF.

The rearrangement uses TRBV12-3 or TRBV12-4 and TRBJ1-3, with D hard to call. CDR3 length equals 17 residues. V was cut by 6 bases and J by 0 bases, with 18 bases left in between. The DNA for the CDR3 is TGTGCCAGCAGCTTCATCCCGGGCCTCGACTCTGGAAACACCATATATTTT. It encodes CASSFIPGLDSGNTIYF.

This clonotype was seen a few times. The chain links TRBV29-1 to TRBJ2-5, with 14 bases that match TRBD2. CDR1 and CDR2 from the germline V gene are SQVTM and ANQGSEA. CDR3 length equals 14 residues. The trim removed 6 bases at V and 5 bases at J, leaving 5 bases unmatched. CDR3 loop: CSVLTSGGGETQYF. The CDR3 DNA is TGCAGCGTATTGACTAGCGGGGGGGGGGAGACCCAGTACTTC.

The J gene is TRBJ1-1, the V gene TRBV12-3 or TRBV12-4; the D is unclear. Trimming removed 6 bases from V and 5 bases from J, with 16 bases in between. CDR3 size: 14 residues. As DNA, the CDR3 is TGTGCCAGCAGCGTAGCCGGACGAGGAACTGAAGCTTTCTTT. Its translation is CASSVAGRGTEAFF.

The genes are TRBV7-9 and TRBJ2-5, with D maybe TRBD1 (6 bases). Per the germline V gene, CDR1 is SEHNR and CDR2 is FQNEAQ (reference sequence). CDR3 length: 17 amino acids. Between the trimmed V and J ends, which lost 8 bases and 7 bases, there was a span of 29 bases. In DNA form, the CDR3 reads TGTGCCAGCCAAGGCCCGGTGGCGACAGGCAGTAGGGGGACCCAGTACTTC. It codes for CASQGPVATGSRGTQYF.

The rearrangement joins TRBV12-3 or TRBV12-4 to TRBJ1-2; D ambiguous. Trimming pared 3 bases from V and 5 bases from J, leaving 10 bases between. The CDR3 sequence is 13 residues long. The CDR3 spells CASSFGARYGYTF. The CDR3 DNA reads TGTGCCAGCAGTTTCGGAGCGCGGTATGGCTACACCTTC.

This clonotype was counted at least ten times. J is TRBJ1-3 and V is TRBV7-9; D gene ambiguous. V lost 5 bases and J 4 bases, leaving 24 bases between the germline ends. The CDR3 contains 18 residues. Germline V gene data show CDR1 as SEHNR and CDR2 as FQNEAQ (reference sequence). The CDR3 bases are TGTGCCAGCAGCCATGCTTGGGAGATTCCCTCGGGGGGAAACACCATATATTTT. Protein sequence: CASSHAWEIPSGGNTIYF.